The present entry profiles one TCR beta chain with its context. Its antigen is still unknown. Unique molecular identifiers were incorporated during preparation of the TCRbeta library. TCRdb reprocessed the PCR reads via MiXCR and lists one record per CDR3 protein. The sample has more than 300,000 distinct CDR3 sequences, roughly 15% seen once; the top ten hold approximately 44%. This entry is derived from a study of T-cell reconstitution after alpha-beta-depleted transplantation in children. General study points: Among T cells one year after transplant, newly produced cells accounted for most counts and diversity. As was reported, about two months after transplant, alpha-beta T cells came from several hundred expanded graft clones.

The CDR3 has 14 amino acids. Unmatched junction bases numbered 7, after V lost 8 bases and J lost 4 bases. The source material was PBMCs, mostly from graft donor cells, sampled 360 days after TCRalphabeta/CD19-depleted stem cell transplant. The TCR sequence derives from a male patient under 10 years old who had a stem cell transplant for acute lymphoblastic leukemia, so the T cells may come from the graft donor. This chain links TRBV12-3 or TRBV12-4 with TRBJ2-2; 7 nucleotides line up with TRBD2. The CDR3 protein is CASGGLEGTGELFF. The DNA of the CDR3 is TGTGCCAGCGGAGGACTAGAAGGCACCGGGGAGCTGTTTTTT.